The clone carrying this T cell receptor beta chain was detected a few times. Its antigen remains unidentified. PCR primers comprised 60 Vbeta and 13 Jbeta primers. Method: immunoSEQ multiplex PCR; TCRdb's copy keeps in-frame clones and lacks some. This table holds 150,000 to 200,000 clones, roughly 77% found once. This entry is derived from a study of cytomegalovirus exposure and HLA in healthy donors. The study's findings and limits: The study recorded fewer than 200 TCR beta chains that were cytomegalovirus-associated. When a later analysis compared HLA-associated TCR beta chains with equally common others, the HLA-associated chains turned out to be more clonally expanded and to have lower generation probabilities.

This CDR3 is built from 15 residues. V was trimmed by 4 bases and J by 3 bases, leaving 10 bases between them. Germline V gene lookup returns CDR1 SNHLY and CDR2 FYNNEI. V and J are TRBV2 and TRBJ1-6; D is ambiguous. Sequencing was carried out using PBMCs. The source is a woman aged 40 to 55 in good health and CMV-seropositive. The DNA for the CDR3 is TGTGCCAGCAGTGTTCGAAGGAGCTATAATTCACCCCTCCACTTT. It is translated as CASSVRRSYNSPLHF.